This is a list of T cell receptor beta chains from one sample in a study of CD8 T cells in ankylosing spondylitis. TCRdb called the 5' RACE reads again in MiXCR, with one record for every CDR3 protein. The sample holds 340,000 or so distinct CDR3 sequences, roughly 15% seen once. Sequencing was done on a sample of blood, either unsorted or a sorted T cell fraction (not recorded which). These receptors originate from a male donor with ankylosing spondylitis or in good health (not recorded which). CDR3s include the opening cysteine and the closing phenylalanine or tryptophan. The D gene is left open where the match is weak. Where a row states a size, it is once, few, many or the class of an expanded clone; other rows omit it.

abundance: once
j_gene: TRBJ2-1
d_gene: -
v_gene: TRBV5-1
CDR3nt: TGCGCCAGCAGGGGGCTAGCAGTCGGAGGTGAGCAGTTCTTC
CDR3aa: CASRGLAVGGEQFF

abundance: -
j_gene: TRBJ2-1
d_gene: -
v_gene: TRBV3-1
CDR3nt: TGTGCCAGCAGCCAAGATCTGGTAGCATACGAGCAGTTCTTC
CDR3aa: CASSQDLVAYEQFF

abundance: -
j_gene: TRBJ1-2
d_gene: TRBD1
v_gene: TRBV29-1
CDR3nt: TGCAGCGTAATCCGGGACAGGGGAGACTATGGCTACACCTTC
CDR3aa: CSVIRDRGDYGYTF

abundance: -
j_gene: TRBJ2-7
d_gene: TRBD2
v_gene: TRBV3-1
CDR3nt: TGTGCCAGCAGCCTCATGGATCCGGGGACTAGCGGTCTCTACGAGCAGTACTTC
CDR3aa: CASSLMDPGTSGLYEQYF

abundance: few
j_gene: TRBJ2-5
d_gene: -
v_gene: TRBV10-2
CDR3nt: TGCGCCAGCAGTGCTGGACACCAAGAGACCCAGTACTTC
CDR3aa: CASSAGHQETQYF

abundance: -
j_gene: TRBJ2-2
d_gene: TRBD2
v_gene: TRBV12-3/TRBV12-4
CDR3nt: TGTGCCAGCTCCCCACAAGGAGGCGGGGGGGTACGGACCGGGGAGCTGTTTTTT
CDR3aa: CASSPQGGGGVRTGELFF

abundance: few
j_gene: TRBJ1-1
d_gene: -
v_gene: TRBV4-1
CDR3nt: TGCGCCAGCAGCCAAGAACCCTGGGGGCGGACTGAAGCTTTCTTT
CDR3aa: CASSQEPWGRTEAFF

abundance: many
j_gene: TRBJ2-4
d_gene: TRBD1
v_gene: TRBV12-3/TRBV12-4
CDR3nt: TGTGCCAGCCAAGAATTACAGGGGGGAGCCAAAAACATTCAGTACTTC
CDR3aa: CASQELQGGAKNIQYF

abundance: few
j_gene: TRBJ2-3
d_gene: TRBD2
v_gene: TRBV11-2
CDR3nt: TGTGCCAGCAGCCACCGGTACGCGGGAGGGGTAGATACGCAGTATTTT
CDR3aa: CASSHRYAGGVDTQYF

abundance: few
j_gene: TRBJ2-1
d_gene: -
v_gene: TRBV20-1
CDR3nt: TGCAGTGCTAGACCAGGGTCTCAGGTGCAGTTCTTC
CDR3aa: CSARPGSQVQFF

abundance: -
j_gene: TRBJ1-4
d_gene: -
v_gene: TRBV29-1
CDR3nt: TGCAGCGTTGGGGGTCAGGGGGAAAAACTGTTTTTT
CDR3aa: CSVGGQGEKLFF

abundance: few
j_gene: TRBJ1-5
d_gene: -
v_gene: TRBV18
CDR3nt: TGTGCCAGCTCACCACACAGGGATCAGCCCCAGCATTTT
CDR3aa: CASSPHRDQPQHF

abundance: -
j_gene: TRBJ2-3
d_gene: -
v_gene: TRBV6-5
CDR3nt: TGTGCCAGCAGTTACCAGAGAAGCACAGATACGCAGTATTTT
CDR3aa: CASSYQRSTDTQYF

abundance: few
j_gene: TRBJ1-2
d_gene: -
v_gene: TRBV24-1
CDR3nt: TGTGCCACCAGTGATCTGGGGGGTGGCTACACCTTC
CDR3aa: CATSDLGGGYTF

abundance: few
j_gene: TRBJ1-1
d_gene: -
v_gene: TRBV6-6
CDR3nt: TGTGCCACCACCGGGACATTTAACGCTGAAGCTTTCTTT
CDR3aa: CATTGTFNAEAFF

abundance: -
j_gene: TRBJ2-7
d_gene: TRBD2
v_gene: TRBV4-2
CDR3nt: TGTGCCAGCAGCCAACCGGGACTAGCGGGGGCCTACGAGCAGTACTTC
CDR3aa: CASSQPGLAGAYEQYF

abundance: many
j_gene: TRBJ2-3
d_gene: TRBD2
v_gene: TRBV6-1
CDR3nt: TGTGCCAGCACTCCCCGAGGGTCTAGCGGGGGGGCAGATACGCAGTATTTT
CDR3aa: CASTPRGSSGGADTQYF

abundance: few
j_gene: TRBJ1-4
d_gene: TRBD1
v_gene: TRBV30
CDR3nt: TGTGCCTGGAGTGTAGTTTGGACAGGGGGTGAAAAACTGTTTTTT
CDR3aa: CAWSVVWTGGEKLFF

abundance: few
j_gene: TRBJ1-1
d_gene: -
v_gene: TRBV7-2
CDR3nt: TGTGCCAGCAGCTATATAAACAGGGCTGAAGCTTTCTTT
CDR3aa: CASSYINRAEAFF

abundance: -
j_gene: TRBJ1-2
d_gene: -
v_gene: TRBV12-3/TRBV12-4
CDR3nt: TGTGCCAGCAGTTTAACCGACAGCCTCTATGGCTACACCTTC
CDR3aa: CASSLTDSLYGYTF

abundance: many
j_gene: TRBJ2-1
d_gene: TRBD1
v_gene: TRBV5-1
CDR3nt: TGCGCCAGCAGCTTGACAGGGGGCGGCAATGAGCAGTTCTTC
CDR3aa: CASSLTGGGNEQFF

abundance: -
j_gene: TRBJ2-3
d_gene: -
v_gene: TRBV5-1
CDR3nt: TGCGCCAGCAGCTTGACGACTGGCAGCACAGATACGCAGTATTTT
CDR3aa: CASSLTTGSTDTQYF

abundance: -
j_gene: TRBJ1-5
d_gene: TRBD1
v_gene: TRBV5-1
CDR3nt: TGCGCCAGCAGTGAACAGGGGGCAAACAATCAGCCCCAGCATTTT
CDR3aa: CASSEQGANNQPQHF

abundance: few
j_gene: TRBJ1-4
d_gene: TRBD1
v_gene: TRBV12-3/TRBV12-4
CDR3nt: TGTGCCAGCAGGCGAGGGGCGGACAGGGGGTTTGAAAAACTGTTTTTT
CDR3aa: CASRRGADRGFEKLFF

abundance: -
j_gene: TRBJ2-1
d_gene: -
v_gene: TRBV13
CDR3nt: TGTGCCAGCAGCCCGAATGGGGGGGCTAGCTCCTACAATGAGCAGTTCTTC
CDR3aa: CASSPNGGASSYNEQFF

abundance: -
j_gene: TRBJ1-2
d_gene: -
v_gene: TRBV9
CDR3nt: TGTGCCAGCAGCGTAGCGGTTAACTATGGCTACACCTTC
CDR3aa: CASSVAVNYGYTF

abundance: few
j_gene: TRBJ1-1
d_gene: TRBD1
v_gene: TRBV14
CDR3nt: TGTGCCAGCAGCCTCCTTGGACAGGGGCGGGCTTTCTTT
CDR3aa: CASSLLGQGRAFF

abundance: -
j_gene: TRBJ2-1
d_gene: -
v_gene: TRBV14
CDR3nt: TGTGCCAGCAGCCAAGATTCCGGGTCGGGTGAGCAGTTCTTC
CDR3aa: CASSQDSGSGEQFF

abundance: once
j_gene: TRBJ2-7
d_gene: TRBD2
v_gene: TRBV15
CDR3nt: TGTGCCACCAGCAGAGATAGCGGGGTACAGGTCTACGAGCAGTACTTC
CDR3aa: CATSRDSGVQVYEQYF

abundance: -
j_gene: TRBJ2-4
d_gene: -
v_gene: TRBV12-3/TRBV12-4
CDR3nt: TGTGCCAGCAGTTTAGGCCCCCTAGCCAAAAACATTCAGTACTTC
CDR3aa: CASSLGPLAKNIQYF

abundance: few
j_gene: TRBJ2-1
d_gene: -
v_gene: TRBV19
CDR3nt: TGTGCCAGTAGTATGGTAGGGCGGGATTCTAACAATGAGCAGTTCTTC
CDR3aa: CASSMVGRDSNNEQFF

abundance: few
j_gene: TRBJ1-2
d_gene: -
v_gene: TRBV11-2
CDR3nt: TGTGCCAGCAGCTTAGAAACAGTGAAATTC
CDR3aa: CASSLETVKF

abundance: -
j_gene: TRBJ2-3
d_gene: -
v_gene: TRBV20-1
CDR3nt: TGCAGTGTTTGGGGGGGCGGCACAGATACGCAGTATTTT
CDR3aa: CSVWGGGTDTQYF

abundance: -
j_gene: TRBJ2-1
d_gene: TRBD2
v_gene: TRBV20-1
CDR3nt: TGCAGTGCTAGAAGGGCGGGAGTGGATGAGCAGTTCTTC
CDR3aa: CSARRAGVDEQFF

abundance: -
j_gene: TRBJ2-2
d_gene: -
v_gene: TRBV19
CDR3nt: TGTGCCAGTAGACCCCCTGGAGGGGCCGGGGAGCTGTTTTTT
CDR3aa: CASRPPGGAGELFF

abundance: few
j_gene: TRBJ2-3
d_gene: -
v_gene: TRBV12-3/TRBV12-4
CDR3nt: TGTGCCAGCAAGAAAGGGGACTCATCTAAAGAGCAGTATTTT
CDR3aa: CASKKGDSSKEQYF

abundance: few
j_gene: TRBJ2-1
d_gene: -
v_gene: TRBV29-1
CDR3nt: TGCAGCGTTGATAGGGCCCGCGTCAATGAGCAGTTCTTC
CDR3aa: CSVDRARVNEQFF

abundance: few
j_gene: TRBJ1-2
d_gene: -
v_gene: TRBV12-3/TRBV12-4
CDR3nt: TGTGCCAGCAGTTTAGCGGGGGGACCGAACTATGGCTACACCTTC
CDR3aa: CASSLAGGPNYGYTF

abundance: -
j_gene: TRBJ1-1
d_gene: TRBD1
v_gene: TRBV10-3
CDR3nt: TGTGCCATCAAATCATCAGGGGGAGATACTGAAGCTTTCTTT
CDR3aa: CAIKSSGGDTEAFF

abundance: few
j_gene: TRBJ2-5
d_gene: -
v_gene: TRBV7-9
CDR3nt: TGTGCCAGCAGCTTAGCGACGGCACCCACACGGGAGACCCAGTACTTC
CDR3aa: CASSLATAPTRETQYF

abundance: -
j_gene: TRBJ2-5
d_gene: -
v_gene: TRBV7-9
CDR3nt: TGTGCCAGCAGCTTAGCTTGGGCAGGGGAGACCCAGTACTTC
CDR3aa: CASSLAWAGETQYF

abundance: -
j_gene: TRBJ2-3
d_gene: TRBD1
v_gene: TRBV10-3
CDR3nt: TGTGCCCTCCGGACAGGGACGGGTGAAACAGATACGCAGTATTTT
CDR3aa: CALRTGTGETDTQYF

abundance: -
j_gene: TRBJ2-7
d_gene: TRBD1
v_gene: TRBV10-3
CDR3nt: TGTGCCATCAGGGGGGACAGGGGCGAGCAGTACTTC
CDR3aa: CAIRGDRGEQYF

abundance: -
j_gene: TRBJ2-5
d_gene: TRBD2
v_gene: TRBV9
CDR3nt: TGTGCCAGCAGCTCGGGGGGAGCCAGCCAAGAGACCCAGTACTTC
CDR3aa: CASSSGGASQETQYF

abundance: few
j_gene: TRBJ2-7
d_gene: -
v_gene: TRBV7-2
CDR3nt: TGTGCCAGCAGCTTAGGGGTCTTTTCCTACGAGCAGTACTTC
CDR3aa: CASSLGVFSYEQYF

abundance: few
j_gene: TRBJ1-1
d_gene: -
v_gene: TRBV7-2
CDR3nt: TGTGCCAGCAGCCCTACCGGGCCGAGGAACACTGAAGCTTTCTTT
CDR3aa: CASSPTGPRNTEAFF

abundance: few
j_gene: TRBJ1-1
d_gene: -
v_gene: TRBV12-3/TRBV12-4
CDR3nt: TGTGCCAGCACCCCGGGGGGAGGCACTGAAGCTTTCTTT
CDR3aa: CASTPGGGTEAFF

abundance: many
j_gene: TRBJ2-5
d_gene: -
v_gene: TRBV10-3
CDR3nt: TGTGCCATCAGTTGGGGGACTCAAGAGACCCAGTACTTC
CDR3aa: CAISWGTQETQYF

abundance: many
j_gene: TRBJ1-6
d_gene: -
v_gene: TRBV12-3/TRBV12-4
CDR3nt: TGTGCCAGCAGCCCCGACCAGAATTCACCCCTCCACTTT
CDR3aa: CASSPDQNSPLHF

abundance: many
j_gene: TRBJ1-1
d_gene: -
v_gene: TRBV7-9
CDR3nt: TGTGCCAGCAGCTTATGGCAGGGCGGAATTAAGGCTGAAGCTTTCTTT
CDR3aa: CASSLWQGGIKAEAFF

abundance: few
j_gene: TRBJ1-1
d_gene: -
v_gene: TRBV5-1
CDR3nt: TGCGCCAGCAGCTTGATAACCACCTTAGGTGCTGAAGCTTTCTTT
CDR3aa: CASSLITTLGAEAFF

abundance: -
j_gene: TRBJ2-4
d_gene: -
v_gene: TRBV20-1
CDR3nt: TGCAGTGCCCCTATTACAGGGAGGGACATTCAGTACTTC
CDR3aa: CSAPITGRDIQYF

abundance: many
j_gene: TRBJ2-3
d_gene: -
v_gene: TRBV10-3
CDR3nt: TGTGCCATCAGTGAGATATTGACCGGCACAGATACGCAGTATTTT
CDR3aa: CAISEILTGTDTQYF